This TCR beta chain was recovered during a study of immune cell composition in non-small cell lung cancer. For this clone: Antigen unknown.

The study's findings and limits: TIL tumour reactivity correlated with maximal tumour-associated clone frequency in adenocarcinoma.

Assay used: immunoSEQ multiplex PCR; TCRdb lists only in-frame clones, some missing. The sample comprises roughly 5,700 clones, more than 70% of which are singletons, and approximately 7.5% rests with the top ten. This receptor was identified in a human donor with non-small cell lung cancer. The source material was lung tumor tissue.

DNA of the CDR3: TGTGCCAGCACCAGGGTGATCCGGGAGACCCAGTACTTC. Encoded protein: CASTRVIRETQYF. The chain carries TRBV7-8 and TRBJ2-5, with D perhaps TRBD1 (5 bases). The CDR3 contains 13 residues. The germline gives CDR1 SGHVS, CDR2 FQNEAQ. Deletions cut 7 bases from V and 5 bases from J, with 14 bases between.